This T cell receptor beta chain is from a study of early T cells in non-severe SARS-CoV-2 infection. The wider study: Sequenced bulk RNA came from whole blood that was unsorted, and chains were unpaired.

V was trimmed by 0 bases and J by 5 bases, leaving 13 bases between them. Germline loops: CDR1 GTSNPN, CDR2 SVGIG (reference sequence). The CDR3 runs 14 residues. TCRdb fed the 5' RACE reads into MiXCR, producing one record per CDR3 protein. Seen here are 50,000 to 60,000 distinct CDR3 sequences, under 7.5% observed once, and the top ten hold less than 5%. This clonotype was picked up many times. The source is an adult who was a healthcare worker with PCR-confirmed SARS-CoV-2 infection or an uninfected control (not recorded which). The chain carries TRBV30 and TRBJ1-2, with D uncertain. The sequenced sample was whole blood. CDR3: CAWSVTVRGYGYTF. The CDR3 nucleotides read TGTGCCTGGAGTGTAACCGTCCGTGGGTATGGCTACACCTTC.